This passage covers 8 T cell receptor beta chains from one sample sequenced in a study of blood T cell repertoires in COVID-19. Profiling relied on immunoSEQ multiplex PCR, and the TCRdb table lists in-frame clones only, not all of them. Found here are roughly 220,000 clones, roughly 89% of them singletons; the top ten hold around 16%. The sequencing sample was made of PBMCs or T cells enriched from blood (not recorded which). These receptors were collected from a man aged 25 to 45 who had been exposed to COVID-19.

This clone was seen a single time. The genes are TRBV19 and TRBJ1-5; 8 nucleotides align to TRBD1. The CDR3 is 14 residues long. With 6 bases clipped from V and 6 bases from J, the junction kept 7 bases outside the gene matches. Looked up from germline, CDR1 is LNHDA and CDR2 is SQIVND (reference sequence). DNA for the CDR3: TGTGCCAGTAGGGTCGGACAGGGATTTCAGCCCCAGCATTTT. Translation gives CASRVGQGFQPQHF.

J is TRBJ2-2 and V is TRBV5-6; 11 positions agree with TRBD2. J lost 3 bases, V lost 3 bases, and 4 bases had no gene match. CDR3 length equals 16 residues. Germline CDR1 is SGHDT and CDR2 is YYEEEE. The CDR3 region is CASSSGLAGYTGELFF. CDR3 nucleotide sequence: TGTGCCAGCAGCTCCGGACTAGCGGGTTACACCGGGGAGCTGTTTTTT. Full variable domain (missing parts from reference TRBV5-6 and TRBJ2-2): DAGVTQSPTHLIKTRGQQVTLRCSPKSGHDTVSWYQQALGQGPQFIFQYYEEEERQRGNFPDRFSGHQFPNYSSELNVNALLLGDSALYLCASSSGLAGYTGELFFGEGSRLTVL.

J is TRBJ2-7 and V is TRBV5-1; TRBD2 agrees at 8 bases. V trimming: 9 bases; J trimming: 8 bases; junction bases outside the gene matches: 10. The germline V gene has CDR1 SGHRS and CDR2 YFSETQ. The CDR3 runs 12 residues. The CDR3 DNA is TGCGCCAACGGGAGGGTCTATACGAAGCAGTACTTC. It translates to CANGRVYTKQYF.

This chain links TRBV2 with TRBJ2-1, with a weak D call TRBD2 (6 bases). In germline, CDR1 is SNHLY, CDR2 FYNNEI. The CDR3 has 15 residues. Trimming took off 0 bases at V and 0 bases at J, with 6 bases between the two ends. Here the CDR3 DNA reads TGTGCCAGCAGTGAAGCGGGGGGCTCCTACAATGAGCAGTTCTTC. Translated: CASSEAGGSYNEQFF.

This chain connects TRBV4-1 to TRBJ2-5; a weak D match, TRBD2 (7 bases). Germline CDR1 and CDR2: MGHRA and YSYEKL. The CDR3 runs 16 residues. V shed 4 bases and J shed 5 bases, with 20 bases lying between them. Written as DNA, the CDR3 is TGCGCCAGCAGCCCCCAACAGGGAGGGACTCGGGAGACCCAGTACTTC. It is translated as CASSPQQGGTRETQYF.

The genes are TRBV25-1 and TRBJ2-7; TRBD2 agrees at 7 bases. There are 14 residues in the CDR3. V was clipped by 6 bases and J by 1 base; unmatched bases: 6. Germline CDR1 MGHDK, CDR2 SYGVNS. Here the CDR3 reads CASSPGLVSYEQYF. DNA for the CDR3: TGTGCCAGCAGCCCCGGACTAGTTTCCTACGAGCAGTACTTC.

V gene TRBV7-6 combines with J gene TRBJ1-6; D is unresolved. CDR3 length: 17 residues. V lost 0 bases, J lost 7 bases, and 16 bases lay in between. Germline V lookup: CDR1 SGHVS, CDR2 FNYEAQ. The CDR3 spells CASSLALEGRWNSPLHF. The CDR3 nucleotides read TGTGCCAGCAGCTTAGCGCTGGAAGGGAGGTGGAATTCACCCCTCCACTTT.

This clone appeared a few times. The chain employs TRBV4-2 and TRBJ1-1, with 8 bases matching TRBD1. Germline V lookup: CDR1 LGHNA, CDR2 YNFKEQ. J gave up 12 bases and V 2 bases, and 5 bases lay outside the gene matches. CDR3 size: 12 residues. The CDR3 protein is CASSQNRGESFF. In DNA, the CDR3 is TGTGCCAGCAGCCAAAACAGGGGGGAATCTTTCTTT.